Below, 6 T cell receptor beta chains from the same sample are listed, as sequenced in a study of T cell repertoires in cytomegalovirus infection. TCRdb processed the reads anew with MiXCR; each CDR3 protein has one entry. The data hold about 470,000 distinct CDR3 sequences, with 40% to 50% observed a single time. For these receptors, no antigen is known. Sequencing was performed on cultured PBMCs, taken from culture after CMV antigen stimulation. These receptor sequences come from a human donor in good health (CMV status not recorded). Some clones in this sample may be carry-over from other donors' samples.

The CDR3 DNA is TGCAGTGCTAGAGACCCCGGGACAGATAGCTTTCCCCATACGCAGTATTTT. As protein: CSARDPGTDSFPHTQYF. This chain links TRBV20-1 with TRBJ2-3, with 7 bases matching TRBD1. Germline lookup yields CDR1 DFQATT and CDR2 SNEGSKA (reference sequence). Losses at the gene ends were 0 bases for V and 7 bases for J; bases not matched to a gene: 16. CDR3 length equals 17 residues.

The gene calls are TRBV20-1 and TRBJ2-5, with unresolved D. Germline V gene sequence: CDR1 DFQATT, CDR2 SNEGSKA (reference sequence). V was shortened by 1 base and J by 5 bases, with 8 bases between the two germline ends. The CDR3 has 12 amino acids. CDR3 loop: CSARGGPETQYF. CDR3 bases: TGCAGTGCTAGAGGAGGTCCTGAGACCCAGTACTTC.

In DNA, the CDR3 is TGTGCCAGCAGCCGAACTAGCGGGGGAAACAATGAGCAGTTCTTC. It yields the protein CASSRTSGGNNEQFF. This sequence joins TRBV7-6 and TRBJ2-1; 11 nucleotides line up with TRBD2. Trimming at V came to 5 bases and at J to 5 bases, leaving 5 bases not matched to a gene. CDR1 and CDR2 from the germline V gene are SGHVS and FNYEAQ. There are 15 residues in the CDR3.

This clonotype was detected ten times or more. The chain has TRBV6-2 or TRBV6-3 and TRBJ2-3, with D hard to call. V was shortened by 6 bases and J by 1 base, with 5 bases between the two germline ends. CDR3 length: 12 amino acids. Germline lookup yields CDR1 MNHEY and CDR2 SVGEGT. CDR3 region: CASSRRTDTQYF. CDR3 coding DNA: TGTGCCAGCAGCCGCCGCACAGATACGCAGTATTTT.

This clonotype has ten or more counts. The chain carries TRBV7-2 and TRBJ2-7; D perhaps matches TRBD1 (6 bases). CDR1 is SGHTA and CDR2 is FQGNSA in the germline V gene. Trimming removed 2 bases at V and 3 bases at J, with 14 bases between. The CDR3 length is 15 residues. The CDR3 DNA sequence: TGTGCCAGCAGCTTAACATCCGGGACACTCTACGAGCAGTACTTC. This codes for CASSLTSGTLYEQYF.

This clonotype was seen a handful of times. The genes are TRBV7-6 and TRBJ2-7; D is perhaps TRBD2 (6 bases). Germline V gene sequence: CDR1 SGHVS, CDR2 FNYEAQ. CDR3 length: 13 residues. V shed 6 bases and J shed 3 bases, with 12 bases lying between them. The CDR3 here is CASSSGLGYEQYF. The DNA of the CDR3 is TGTGCCAGCAGTTCGGGACTGGGCTACGAGCAGTACTTC.